The 15 T cell receptor beta chains below come from one sample, sequenced in a study of regulatory T cells in long-lasting Graves disease. The time point here: newly diagnosed GD, antithyroid drugs for less than 3 months. Extracted PBMC RNA gave rise to the TCR library. Sequencing libraries for TCR beta were prepared with iRepertoire HTBI primers and Arm-PCR of CDR3 regions. Each CDR3 protein is one row after TCRdb ran MiXCR on the multiplex PCR reads. The sample consists of fewer than 550,000 distinct CDR3 sequences, about 16% of them appearing once. These same data were also listed under a study on T cells in Graves' hyperthyroidism and ophthalmopathy.

The input for sequencing was peripheral blood mononuclear cells (PBMCs), taken at new diagnosis, from a patient treated with antithyroid drugs. Every receptor here comes from a woman between 40 and 65 years old with Graves disease.

The sample holds many counts of this clonotype. The V gene is TRBV5-1, the J gene TRBJ2-7, with D perhaps being TRBD1 or TRBD2 (5 bases each). Looked up from germline, CDR1 is SGHRS and CDR2 is YFSETQ. V lost 5 bases, J lost 2 bases, and 14 bases lay in between. The CDR3 is 14 residues long. CDR3 sequence (DNA): TGCGCCAGCAGTCTCGAGGGGCCAGCCTACGAGCAGTACTTC. Translating it yields CASSLEGPAYEQYF.

Many counts were recorded for this clonotype. The chain uses TRBV12-3 or TRBV12-4 and TRBJ2-3, with D unresolved. The CDR3 sequence is 14 residues long. Trimming removed 2 bases from V and 1 base from J, with 7 bases in between. The CDR3 protein is CASSLNGRTDTQYF. CDR3 nucleotide sequence: TGTGCCAGCAGTTTAAACGGTCGCACAGATACGCAGTATTTT.

This clonotype showed up many times. This chain joins TRBV24-1 and TRBJ1-5; D unresolved. Per germline, CDR1 KGHDR and CDR2 SFDVKD. Trimming pared 2 bases from V and 3 bases from J, leaving 1 base between. The CDR3 spans 12 residues. CDR3 sequence reads: CATSDSNQPQHF. DNA for the CDR3: TGTGCCACCAGTGATTCCAATCAGCCCCAGCATTTT.

This clonotype has at least ten counts. This chain links TRBV6-2 or TRBV6-3 with TRBJ2-5, with TRBD2 matching 9 bases. This CDR3 is built from 14 residues. V lost 8 bases and J lost 4; bases outside the gene matches: 8. Germline V lookup: CDR1 MNHEY, CDR2 SVGEGT. This chain's CDR3 is CASRTASGAETQYF. DNA of the CDR3: TGTGCCAGCCGGACAGCTAGCGGGGCAGAGACCCAGTACTTC.

This clonotype was recorded many times. The chain joins TRBV11-3 to TRBJ1-1, with D possibly TRBD1 on 5 matching bases. The CDR3 loop spans 14 amino acids. Germline-derived CDR1 and CDR2 are SGHNT and YENEEA. Trimming took 4 bases from V and 1 from J, leaving 10 bases between them. The CDR3 region has the DNA TGTGCCAGCAGCTCGGGACTGAAGAACACTGAAGCTTTCTTT. Its protein is CASSSGLKNTEAFF.

This clonotype occurred many times. The chain combines TRBV3-1 with TRBJ2-3; D remains unclear. V was cut by 0 bases and J by 2 bases, with 18 bases left in between. CDR1 and CDR2 (germline): LGHDT, YNNKEL (reference sequence). The CDR3 runs 18 residues. The CDR3 loop reads CASSQDLGDLGVTDTQYF. The CDR3, as DNA: TGTGCCAGCAGCCAAGATCTGGGCGATTTGGGTGTCACAGATACGCAGTATTTT.

V gene TRBV2 combines with J gene TRBJ1-5; D perhaps matches TRBD1 (5 bases). V was clipped by 5 bases and J by 4 bases, with 18 bases between them. The CDR3 has 16 amino acids. Germline CDR1 and CDR2: SNHLY and FYNNEI. DNA of the CDR3: TGTGCCAGCAGTTTCGGGGCATGGGCACTAAATCAGCCCCAGCATTTT. Its protein product is CASSFGAWALNQPQHF.

This clonotype came up many times. The genes are TRBV12-3 or TRBV12-4 and TRBJ1-5, with 11 positions matching TRBD1. V lost 3 bases, J lost 0 bases, and 4 bases stayed unmatched. The CDR3 runs to 17 residues. DNA of the CDR3: TGTGCCAGCAGTTTGGGACAGGGGGTTTATAGCAATCAGCCCCAGCATTTT. It is translated as CASSLGQGVYSNQPQHF.

This clonotype showed up just a few times. V usage is TRBV29-1 and J usage is TRBJ2-7; 7 nucleotides match TRBD1. V was pared by 2 bases and J by 6 bases, with 10 bases of the junction left unmatched. Germline V CDR1 and CDR2: SQVTM, ANQGSEA. CDR3 length equals 14 residues. The CDR3 DNA is TGCAGCGTTGAAAGGGCGACAGGGATAGGCGAGCAGTACTTC. Translated, it gives CSVERATGIGEQYF.

In this sample, this clonotype turned up a few times. The chain is built from TRBV9 and TRBJ1-4; a weak D match, TRBD1 (5 bases). The germline gives CDR1 SGDLS, CDR2 YYNGEE. Trimming pared 6 bases from V and 3 bases from J, leaving 15 bases between. This CDR3 region has 15 residues. The CDR3 reads CASNPSGQANEKLFF. The CDR3 bases are TGTGCCAGCAACCCATCGGGGCAGGCTAATGAAAAACTGTTTTTT.

This clonotype was recorded many times. The chain employs TRBV6-1 and TRBJ1-6; 9 bases are a match to TRBD1. The CDR3 covers 14 residues. The germline V gene has CDR1 MNHNS and CDR2 SASEGT. J gave up 10 bases and V 6 bases, and 7 bases lay outside the gene matches. CDR3 bases: TGTGCCAGCAGCCCCGGGACAGGGACCTCACCCCTCCACTTT. It is translated as CASSPGTGTSPLHF.

V gene TRBV20-1 combines with J gene TRBJ2-3; D ambiguous. The germline V gene has CDR1 DFQATT and CDR2 SNEGSKA (reference sequence). V was clipped by 7 bases and J by 0 bases, with 17 bases between them. The CDR3 totals 15 residues. CDR3 in amino acids: CSVINRATSTDTQYF. The DNA of the CDR3 is TGCAGTGTAATAAACCGGGCCACTAGCACAGATACGCAGTATTTT.

This clonotype was detected only a few times. The chain combines TRBV19 with TRBJ2-1; 7 bases are a match to TRBD2. Trimming removed 1 base from V and 7 bases from J; junction bases left unmatched: 7. CDR3 length: 15 residues. The V gene's germline CDR1 is LNHDA and CDR2 SQIVND (reference sequence). CDR3 sequence (DNA): TGTGCCAGTAGTATAGGGTCCTCGGGAGGTAATGAGCAGTTCTTC. Its protein is CASSIGSSGGNEQFF.

The chain employs TRBV20-1 and TRBJ2-7; 11 nucleotides line up with TRBD1. V gave up 5 bases and J gave up 7 bases; unmatched junction bases: 7. Germline lookup yields CDR1 DFQATT and CDR2 SNEGSKA (reference sequence). The CDR3 runs 13 residues. Here the CDR3 DNA reads TGCAGTGCTGCCAGGACAGGGGGCGAGGAGCAGTACTTC. Translation: CSAARTGGEEQYF.

This clonotype was counted a few times. The chain uses TRBV9 and TRBJ2-1; 8 bases match TRBD1. Germline CDR1 SGDLS, CDR2 YYNGEE. V trimming: 2 bases; J trimming: 8 bases; junction bases outside the gene matches: 6. CDR3 length: 14 amino acids. The CDR3 loop is CASSVRTGRDEQFF. CDR3 DNA: TGTGCCAGCAGCGTCCGGACAGGGCGAGATGAGCAGTTCTTC.